This T cell receptor (beta chain) derives from a study of CD8+ T cells in alopecia areata. Study-level results: It was lesional scalp, especially alopecia totalis/universalis, that showed higher clonality than normal scalp. TCR sharing across patients was less clear than in mice, possibly HLA-related.

cDNA serving as the sequencing template came from extracted, reverse transcribed RNA. Only in-frame clones appear in the TCRdb table, and some are missing; sequencing was by immunoSEQ multiplex PCR. The repertoire includes 69,000 or so clones, roughly 57% of them detected once, and under 20% sits in the top ten. Individuals with alopecia areata gave both lesional scalp punch biopsies and peripheral blood for collection. CD4+ and CD8+ T cells were sorted from PBMCs. Remarks on this clone: No antigen is known for it. The sample holds other DNA sequences that translate to the same CDR3.

The CDR3 has 13 amino acids. V shed 3 bases and J shed 0 bases, with 5 bases lying between them. Germline loops: CDR1 MNHEY, CDR2 SMNVEV (reference sequence). This specimen was CD8+ T cells sorted from blood, taken at week 0. J is TRBJ1-2 and V is TRBV27, with D unclear. The source is a human donor with alopecia areata. The CDR3 DNA reads TGTGCCAGCAGTTTGGTCCCTAACTATGGCTACACCTTC. Translating gives CASSLVPNYGYTF.